The present TCR beta chain was sequenced within a study of Ad26.COV2.S vaccination and SARS-CoV-2 variants. On the study more broadly: Doses of Ad26.COV2.S were injected into muscle once or twice, 56 days apart. Study-wide results and caveats: There was a possibility that the TCR breadth and depth analyses underestimated total T cell responses. It was reported that spike-specific CD8+ and CD4+ T cell responses were substantially broad after vaccination.

TCRdb's copy holds only in-frame clones and misses some; the assay was immunoSEQ multiplex PCR. The table shows about 680,000 clones, with around 92% occurring only once. Germline-derived CDR1 and CDR2 are MGHDK and SYGVNS. J gave up 4 bases and V 4 bases, and 4 bases lay outside the gene matches. This CDR3 is built from 14 residues. Specified treatment: roughly 18 received Ad26.COV2.S at low or high dose, single or two shots; 5 received placebo; per-sample allocation not given. The investigators took samples on day 63 after the first vaccine or placebo injection. Cohort 1b enrolled adults aged 18-55 years in Boston. For this clone: The antigen is unknown.

The sequence was obtained from a person between 18 and 65 years old who received the Ad26.COV2.S COVID-19 vaccine or a placebo. Source: peripheral blood, taken in a trial of Ad26.COV2.S vaccine versus placebo. The V call is TRBV25-1, the J call TRBJ1-5; TRBD1 agrees at 7 bases. Written as DNA, the CDR3 is TGTGCCAGCAGTGCGGGGACAGTGAATCAGCCCCAGCATTTT. This sequence encodes CASSAGTVNQPQHF.